The 32 T cell receptor beta chains in this list originate from one sample, sequenced in a study of OX40 agonist ivuxolimab in advanced cancers. The library was prepared using the immunoSEQ multiplex PCR assay. This immuneACCESS table, as held by TCRdb, lists in-frame sequences with V and J called but not all clones. Of the missing ones, under half trace to an unresolved V gene in checked studies; the others have no known cause. The sample table lists some 73,000 clones, about 86% of them with a count of one. The ten largest make up 0.86% of the sample. The material was CD4+ or CD8+ T cells sorted from blood, obtained in a trial of the OX40 agonist ivuxolimab. These receptors originate from an adult with an advanced solid tumor such as melanoma, head and neck, liver or kidney cancer.

This chain connects TRBV19 to TRBJ1-4; unclear D gene. Trimming shortened V by 3 bases and J by 0 bases, and 14 bases separated the two germline ends. Germline-derived CDR1 and CDR2 are LNHDA and SQIVND (reference sequence). The CDR3 runs to 17 residues. CDR3 DNA: TGTGCCAGTAGTATTGGCAGGAGGGATTCAACTAATGAAAAACTGTTTTTT. It yields the protein CASSIGRRDSTNEKLFF. The whole variable domain, remainder taken from reference TRBV19 and TRBJ1-4, is DGGITQSPKYLFRKEGQNVTLSCEQNLNHDAMYWYRQDPGQGLRLIYYSQIVNDFQKGDIAEGYSVSREKKESFPLTVTSAQKNPTAFYLCASSIGRRDSTNEKLFFGSGTQLSVL.

V is TRBV4-1 and J is TRBJ1-5; unclear D gene. The CDR3 runs 14 residues. V shed 0 bases and J shed 4 bases, with 7 bases lying between them. From germline, CDR1 is MGHRA and CDR2 YSYEKL. CDR3 in DNA: TGCGCCAGCAGCCAAGACACCTTTAATCAGCCCCAGCATTTT. Its protein is CASSQDTFNQPQHF.

The chain carries TRBV2 and TRBJ2-7, with D tentatively TRBD1 (5 bases). The CDR3 length is 13 residues. Germline CDR1 and CDR2: SNHLY and FYNNEI. The V end was cut by 5 bases, the J end by 7 bases, with 15 bases between. For the CDR3, the DNA is TGTGCCAGCAGTAAAGGGTCAGGGCGAGAGCAGTACTTC. Residues: CASSKGSGREQYF.

CDR3 DNA sequence: TGTGCCTGGAGTGTAGGTTGGACGGGTGATTCACCCCTCCACTTT. Translated: CAWSVGWTGDSPLHF. The chain recombines TRBV30 with TRBJ1-6; the D is unclear. CDR1 is GTSNPN, CDR2 SVGIG, per germline (reference sequence). The CDR3 contains 15 residues. V lost 0 bases to trimming and J lost 8 bases, with 14 bases between them.

The chain joins TRBV18 to TRBJ1-1, with 10 bases that match TRBD1. Trimming at V came to 3 bases and at J to 5 bases, leaving 9 bases not matched to a gene. The V gene's germline CDR1 is KGHSH and CDR2 LQKENI. The length of the CDR3 is 16 residues. The CDR3 here is CASSPAGTGEGTEAFF. The CDR3 DNA reads as TGTGCCAGCTCACCGGCCGGGACAGGGGAAGGTACTGAAGCTTTCTTT.

The chain joins TRBV28 to TRBJ2-7; 10 bases match TRBD1. Germline values: CDR1 MDHEN, CDR2 SYDVKM. The V gene end was trimmed by 5 bases and the J gene end by 1 base; junction bases not matched to a gene: 17. The CDR3 has 19 residues. CDR3 sequence (DNA): TGTGCCAGCAGTCACCGGGACAGGGGACTGAGGGTCTGGTCCTACGAGCAGTACTTC. This codes for CASSHRDRGLRVWSYEQYF.

This chain joins TRBV30 and TRBJ1-1, with D possibly TRBD1 on 6 matching bases. Trimming cost V 1 base and J 0 bases, with 9 bases left between them. CDR3 length: 14 residues. Per germline, CDR1 GTSNPN and CDR2 SVGIG (reference sequence). The CDR3 nucleotides are TGTGCCTGGAGTGATCAGGGGTTGAACACTGAAGCTTTCTTT. Its protein product is CAWSDQGLNTEAFF.

This chain links TRBV6-1 with TRBJ1-1, with TRBD1 matching over 8 bases. The J segment lost 5 bases and the V segment lost 3 bases, leaving 14 bases of the junction unmatched. This CDR3 has 17 amino acids. CDR1 and CDR2 from the germline V gene are MNHNS and SASEGT. CDR3 in DNA: TGTGCCAGCAGTGAGGAAGCAGGGGGCAGGATGATAACTGAAGCTTTCTTT. Translation: CASSEEAGGRMITEAFF.

The J gene is TRBJ1-2, the V gene TRBV28; D gene ambiguous. Germline V lookup: CDR1 MDHEN, CDR2 SYDVKM. This CDR3 comprises 11 residues. Between the trimmed V and J ends, which lost 7 bases and 1 base, there was a span of 4 bases. The CDR3 loop reads CASTDNYGYTF. For the CDR3, the DNA is TGTGCCAGCACCGATAACTATGGCTACACCTTC.

A remark on this clone: Other DNA sequences in this specimen translate into the identical CDR3. The chain recombines TRBV29-1 with TRBJ1-1, with 7 bases matching TRBD1. With V trimmed by 7 bases and J by 2 bases, 4 bases remained unmatched. Looked up from germline, CDR1 is SQVTM and CDR2 is ANQGSEA. This CDR3 comprises 12 residues. The CDR3 DNA follows: TGCAGCGCAGGACAGGCCAACACTGAAGCTTTCTTT. Translated: CSAGQANTEAFF.

The rearrangement joins TRBV6-4 to TRBJ1-5, with D perhaps matching TRBD1 (5 bases). CDR1 and CDR2 from the germline V gene are MRHNA and SNTAGT. V dropped 3 bases and J dropped 9 bases, with 12 bases sitting between them. CDR3 length: 13 amino acids. CDR3 sequence reads: CASSEARGAPQHF. In DNA, the CDR3 is TGTGCCAGCAGTGAGGCTCGGGGCGCGCCCCAGCATTTT.

This clone was counted once. The chain is built from TRBV6-1 and TRBJ2-7, with TRBD1 identical over 8 bases. The V segment lost 5 bases and the J segment 3 bases; nucleotides outside the gene matches: 6. Germline V gene lookup returns CDR1 MNHNS and CDR2 SASEGT. The CDR3 length is 14 residues. Here the CDR3 reads CASSKDRVRYEQYF. CDR3 sequence (DNA): TGTGCCAGCAGTAAGGACAGGGTTCGCTACGAGCAGTACTTC.

The chain recombines TRBV5-1 with TRBJ2-3, with 7 nucleotides matching TRBD2. The V segment lost 3 bases and the J segment 4 bases; nucleotides outside the gene matches: 8. The CDR3 contains 15 residues. Germline V gene data show CDR1 as SGHRS and CDR2 as YFSETQ. CDR3 bases: TGCGCCAGCAGCTCCAAGCGGGGCGGCCCAGATACGCAGTATTTT. Translated: CASSSKRGGPDTQYF.

V usage is TRBV2 and J usage is TRBJ1-4; D is unresolved. This CDR3 comprises 19 residues. The V end lost 2 bases, the J end lost 2 bases, and 21 bases lay between the germline ends. Germline V gene lookup returns CDR1 SNHLY and CDR2 FYNNEI. The CDR3 coding sequence is TGTGCCAGCAGTGAAAGAAGGGTTATGAATTCGGCGACTAATGAAAAACTGTTTTTT. Translation gives CASSERRVMNSATNEKLFF.

This chain uses TRBV7-9 with TRBJ2-5; TRBD2 might be the D (5 bases). Germline V lookup: CDR1 SEHNR, CDR2 FQNEAQ (reference sequence). The CDR3 has 16 residues. Trimming pared 3 bases from V and 9 bases from J, leaving 23 bases between. The CDR3 here is CASSFWPPGESGSQYF. As DNA, the CDR3 is TGTGCCAGCAGCTTTTGGCCCCCCGGGGAAAGTGGGTCCCAGTACTTC.

CDR3 sequence (DNA): TGCGCCAGCAGCTTGGACAGGGCAGGAACAGATACGCAGTATTTT. It codes for CASSLDRAGTDTQYF. The chain joins TRBV5-1 to TRBJ2-3; TRBD1 might be the D (6 bases). Germline CDR1 is SGHRS and CDR2 is YFSETQ. Trimming pared 0 bases from V and 3 bases from J, leaving 11 bases between. This CDR3 has 15 residues.

This clone showed up just once. The V and J genes are TRBV2 and TRBJ1-4; TRBD1 matches at 7 bases. The CDR3 spans 15 residues. Germline trimming cut 6 bases from V and 8 bases from J; bases unmatched to any gene: 12. Germline CDR1 and CDR2: SNHLY and FYNNEI. CDR3 DNA sequence: TGTGCCAGCAGAGTGACAGGGTTAATGGGGGAAAAACTGTTTTTT. Translating gives CASRVTGLMGEKLFF.

The CDR3 sequence: CASSIRRGVGETQYF. DNA for the CDR3: TGTGCCAGCAGCATTAGGAGAGGAGTAGGGGAGACCCAGTACTTC. V usage is TRBV5-4 and J usage is TRBJ2-5; D gene uncertain. Trimming took 4 bases from V and 5 from J, leaving 18 bases between them. CDR3 length: 15 residues. From germline, CDR1 is SGHNT and CDR2 YYREEE (reference sequence). Combining the CDR3 with reference TRBV5-4 and TRBJ2-5 gives the whole variable domain ETGVTQSPTHLIKTRGQQVTLRCSSQSGHNTVSWYQQALGQGPQFIFQYYREEENGRGNFPPRFSGLQFPNYSSELNVNALELDDSALYLCASSIRRGVGETQYFGPGTRLLVL.

This clone was seen a few times. The chain has TRBV5-1 and TRBJ1-3; 8 bases are a match to TRBD1. CDR3 size: 14 residues. With V trimmed by 4 bases and J by 3 bases, 3 bases remained unmatched. Germline V CDR1 and CDR2: SGHRS, YFSETQ. CDR3 bases: TGCGCCAGCAGCCCGACAGGGGATGGAAACACCATATATTTT. Protein: CASSPTGDGNTIYF.

This clone was seen a single time. The chain combines TRBV21-1 with TRBJ2-3; TRBD1 is the table's D call and was not checked against the DNA. TRBV21-1 is a pseudogene locus. The CDR3 is made up of 13 amino acids. Here the CDR3 DNA reads TGTGCCGGAAGGACAGGGGGGACAGATACGCAGTATTTT. It codes for CAGRTGGTDTQYF.

The J gene is TRBJ2-7, the V gene TRBV28; 9 nucleotides line up with TRBD1. The CDR3 totals 15 residues. Trimming at V came to 5 bases and at J to 2 bases, leaving 7 bases not matched to a gene. The V gene's germline CDR1 is MDHEN and CDR2 SYDVKM. This CDR3 is CASSSTGTGTYEQYF. The CDR3 nucleotides read TGTGCCAGCAGTAGTACCGGGACAGGGACCTACGAGCAGTACTTC.

This chain uses TRBV5-1 with TRBJ1-4; 10 bases are shared with TRBD1. CDR3 length: 16 residues. Germline lookup yields CDR1 SGHRS and CDR2 YFSETQ. The V segment lost 4 bases and the J segment 7 bases; nucleotides outside the gene matches: 10. CDR3 bases: TGCGCCAGCAGCGAGGACAGGGGGTCCGTGGGTGAAAAACTGTTTTTT. Translated: CASSEDRGSVGEKLFF.

The rearrangement links TRBV5-1 to TRBJ2-6; D is perhaps TRBD2 (5 bases). The CDR3 loop spans 16 amino acids. Trimming left V 4 bases short and J 0 bases short, with 11 bases between. The germline CDR1 and CDR2 sequences are SGHRS and YFSETQ. CDR3 region: CASSLGLLSGANVLTF. The CDR3 DNA reads as TGCGCCAGCAGCCTAGGACTGCTCTCTGGGGCCAACGTCCTGACTTTC.

The chain joins TRBV7-6 to TRBJ2-1; D is possibly TRBD2 (5 bases). The CDR3 is 14 amino acids. Per germline, CDR1 SGHVS and CDR2 FNYEAQ. V dropped 2 bases and J dropped 6 bases, with 11 bases sitting between them. This CDR3 is CASSLSTRLNEQFF. For the CDR3, the DNA is TGTGCCAGCAGCTTAAGTACTAGGCTCAATGAGCAGTTCTTC.

The chain combines TRBV30 with TRBJ2-7; D is possibly TRBD2 (5 bases). Germline V gives CDR1 GTSNPN, CDR2 SVGIG (reference sequence). With 3 bases removed from V and 5 bases from J, the gap between germline ends came to 14 bases. This CDR3 spans 13 amino acids. The CDR3 spells CAWRGNTRNEQYF. The CDR3 bases are TGTGCCTGGAGGGGAAATACTAGGAACGAGCAGTACTTC.

This chain uses TRBV9 with TRBJ1-1; a possible D gene is TRBD1 (5 bases). Trimming left V 4 bases short and J 5 bases short, with 15 bases between. Germline V lookup: CDR1 SGDLS, CDR2 YYNGEE. There are 14 residues in the CDR3. The CDR3 spells CASSPEGRGTEAFF. The CDR3 bases are TGTGCCAGCAGCCCGGAGGGGCGGGGGACTGAAGCTTTCTTT. Combining the CDR3 with reference TRBV9 and TRBJ1-1 gives the whole variable domain DSGVTQTPKHLITATGQRVTLRCSPRSGDLSVYWYQQSLDQGLQFLIQYYNGEERAKGNILERFSAQQFPDLHSELNLSSLELGDSALYFCASSPEGRGTEAFFGQGTRLTVV.

The rearrangement joins TRBV4-1 to TRBJ1-1; D may be TRBD1 (5 bases). This CDR3 is 17 amino acids long. V was pared by 1 base and J by 4 bases, with 19 bases between. Germline V gene lookup returns CDR1 MGHRA and CDR2 YSYEKL. CDR3 residues: CASSQGGGRVRGTEAFF. The CDR3, as DNA: TGCGCCAGCAGCCAAGGAGGAGGCAGGGTGCGCGGCACTGAAGCTTTCTTT.

The chain uses TRBV6-5 and TRBJ1-1; TRBD1 might be the D (5 bases). Trimming left V 2 bases short and J 4 bases short, with 8 bases between. CDR3 length: 13 amino acids. CDR1 MNHEY and CDR2 SVGAGI come from the germline V gene. The CDR3 sequence: CASSYGAGTEAFF. The CDR3 bases are TGTGCCAGCAGTTACGGGGCGGGCACTGAAGCTTTCTTT.

The chain links TRBV27 to TRBJ2-1; maybe TRBD2 (6 bases). This CDR3 is built from 11 residues. CDR1 and CDR2 (germline): MNHEY, SMNVEV (reference sequence). V lost 1 base and J 14 bases, leaving 9 bases between the germline ends. CDR3 region: CASSLYGEEFF. The CDR3 DNA follows: TGTGCCAGCAGTTTATACGGGGAGGAGTTCTTC.

This chain uses TRBV5-1 with TRBJ2-1, with 13 bases lining up with TRBD2. CDR3 length equals 16 residues. The V segment lost 0 bases and the J segment 4 bases; nucleotides outside the gene matches: 1. CDR1 and CDR2 (germline): SGHRS, YFSETQ. CDR3 nucleotide sequence: TGCGCCAGCAGCTTGGGACTAGCGGGGGGTTACAATGAGCAGTTCTTC. Its translation: CASSLGLAGGYNEQFF.

This chain uses TRBV5-7 with TRBJ2-7; the D gene is possibly TRBD2 (5 bases). TRBV5-7 is identified as an open reading frame with a role that is uncertain. V was shortened by 3 bases and J by 6 bases, with 16 bases between the two germline ends. The CDR3 contains 14 residues. CDR3 residues: CASSSTLTSAEQYF. DNA for the CDR3: TGTGCCAGCAGCTCGACTCTAACTAGTGCCGAGCAGTACTTC.

The chain joins TRBV4-3 to TRBJ1-1; 9 positions agree with TRBD1. In germline, CDR1 is LGHNA, CDR2 YSLEER. V was pared by 0 bases and J by 2 bases, with 4 bases of the junction left unmatched. The CDR3 runs to 16 residues. The CDR3 nucleotides are TGCGCCAGCAGCCAAGACCCACAGGGGGCTAACACTGAAGCTTTCTTT. Protein: CASSQDPQGANTEAFF.